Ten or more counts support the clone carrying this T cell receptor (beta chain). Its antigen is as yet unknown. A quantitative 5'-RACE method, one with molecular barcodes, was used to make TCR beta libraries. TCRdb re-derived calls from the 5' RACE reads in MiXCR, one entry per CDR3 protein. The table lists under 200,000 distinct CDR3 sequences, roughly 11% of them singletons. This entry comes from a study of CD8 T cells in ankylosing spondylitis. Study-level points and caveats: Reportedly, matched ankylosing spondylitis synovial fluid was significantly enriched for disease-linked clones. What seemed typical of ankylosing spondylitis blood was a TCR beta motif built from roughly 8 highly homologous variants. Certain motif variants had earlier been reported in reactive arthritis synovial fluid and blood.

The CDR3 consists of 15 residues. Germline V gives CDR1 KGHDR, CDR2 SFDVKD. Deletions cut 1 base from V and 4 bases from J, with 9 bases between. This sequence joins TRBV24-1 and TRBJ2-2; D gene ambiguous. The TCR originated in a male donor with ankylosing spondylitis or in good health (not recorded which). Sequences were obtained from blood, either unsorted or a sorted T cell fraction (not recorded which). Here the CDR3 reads CATSDLRSSTGELFF. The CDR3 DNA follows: TGTGCCACCAGTGATTTACGCAGTAGCACCGGGGAGCTGTTTTTT.